This T cell receptor (beta chain) is from a study of OX40 agonist ivuxolimab in advanced cancers. Background on the study: Dosing consisted of intravenous ivuxolimab at 0.01 to 10 mg/kg every 2 weeks. Patients with prior anti-PD-1, anti-PD-L1 or anti-CTLA-4 therapy were eligible; about 41% had some.

CDR1 SGHRS and CDR2 YFSETQ come from the germline V gene. Trimming took 1 base from V and 8 from J; bases not matched to a gene: 11. This CDR3 comprises 15 residues. In this sample, this clone turned up a few times. Assay: immunoSEQ multiplex PCR; the TCRdb copy retains only in-frame clones and omits some. The sample shows about 36,000 clones, around 77% of them seen only once. The rearrangement joins TRBV5-1 to TRBJ1-2, with TRBD1 matching 7 bases. This receptor was taken from an adult with an advanced solid tumor such as melanoma, head and neck, liver or kidney cancer. The source material was CD4+ or CD8+ T cells sorted from blood, sampled in a trial of the OX40 agonist ivuxolimab. The CDR3 sequence: CASSLTGTDPRGYTF. CDR3 in DNA: TGCGCCAGCAGCTTGACCGGGACAGACCCTAGAGGCTACACCTTC.